Listed below are T cell receptor beta chains from one sample, sequenced in a study of metastatic and nonmetastatic thyroid tumors. TCRdb re-processed the PCR reads through MiXCR. This table holds 25,000 to 35,000 clones, roughly 20% found once. Sequencing input: blood. The receptors derive from a female donor with papillary thyroid cancer or a benign thyroid nodule (not recorded which). Some clones in this sample may be carry-over from other donors' samples. Both conserved end residues are part of each CDR3. A D gene is named only where the DNA matches it firmly. Clone size is not always given. Where it is, it says once, few, many or a class for expanded clones.

>TRBV6-1|TRBJ2-4|-|many
TGTGCCAGCACCCAAACGGGGGTAAGGGCCAAAAACATTCAGTACTTC
CASTQTGVRAKNIQYF
>TRBV18|TRBJ1-5|-|-
TGTGCCAGCTCCCCGACAGTTAGCAATCAGCCCCAGCATTTT
CASSPTVSNQPQHF
>TRBV10-2|TRBJ1-2|TRBD1|-
TGCGCCAGCAGTTCGGGACAGGGCTACTATGGCTACACCTTC
CASSSGQGYYGYTF
>TRBV6-2/TRBV6-3|TRBJ1-4|-|many
TGTGCCAGCAGTAACCAGGGCGTTCTGTTTTTT
CASSNQGVLFF
>TRBV28|TRBJ1-5|-|many
TGTGCCAGCAGTCCCCTCGGGGGCCAAAAACAGCCCCAGCATTTT
CASSPLGGQKQPQHF
>TRBV11-2|TRBJ1-2|-|-
TGTGCCAGCAGCTTAGTTTCAGGGAGCTATGGCTACACCTTC
CASSLVSGSYGYTF
>TRBV2|TRBJ2-2|TRBD1|few
TGTGCCAGCGGGCTTCCGGGACAGGGGGCCGGGGAGCTGTTTTTT
CASGLPGQGAGELFF
>TRBV20-1|TRBJ1-1|-|once
TGCAGTGCTAGAGATGTCAGGGGATTTACTGAAGCTTTCTTT
CSARDVRGFTEAFF
>TRBV20-1|TRBJ2-2|-|many
TGCAGTGCTAGAGATCGGGGGAACACCGGGGAGCTGTTTTTT
CSARDRGNTGELFF
>TRBV5-1|TRBJ2-1|-|-
TGCGCCAGCCATGGGACTTATAGCTCCTACAATGAGCAGTTCTTC
CASHGTYSSYNEQFF
>TRBV20-1|TRBJ1-1|-|-
TGCAGTGCTAAGGGCCGATTAGACACTGAAGCTTTCTTT
CSAKGRLDTEAFF
>TRBV24-1|TRBJ2-7|TRBD2|few
TGTGCCACCAGTGGGTGGAGGGAGGGCATCTACGAGCAGTACTTC
CATSGWREGIYEQYF
>TRBV7-7|TRBJ2-3|TRBD2|many
TGTGCTAGCAGCCGGGGACTAGCGGGCACAGATACGCAGTATTTT
CASSRGLAGTDTQYF
>TRBV11-1|TRBJ2-7|TRBD1|-
TGTGCCAGCAGCTTAGGCGGGGACAGGGGCTCCTACGAGCAGTACTTC
CASSLGGDRGSYEQYF
>TRBV6-1|TRBJ1-6|-|few
TGTGCCAGCAGTGAAGCGCTTTCGGGTGTACCCCTCCACTTT
CASSEALSGVPLHF
>TRBV20-1|TRBJ2-7|TRBD2|few
TGCAGTGCTAGTGGGACTAGCGGGGGGACCGACGAGCAGTACTTC
CSASGTSGGTDEQYF
>TRBV27|TRBJ2-7|TRBD1|few
TGTGCCAGCAGCGTACAGGGGTCTTCCTACGAGCAGTACTTC
CASSVQGSSYEQYF
>TRBV4-1|TRBJ1-6|-|many
TGCGCCAGCAGCCAAGTTGAGGGAGCACCCCTCCACTTT
CASSQVEGAPLHF
>TRBV19|TRBJ2-3|TRBD2|many
TGTGCCAGTAGTACTCTCCCGGGACTAGCGGATACGCAGTATTTT
CASSTLPGLADTQYF
>TRBV5-8|TRBJ2-7|TRBD1|-
TGTGCCAGCATCGGACAGGGTCACTACGAGCAGTACTTC
CASIGQGHYEQYF
>TRBV19|TRBJ2-7|TRBD1|many
TGTGCCAGTACCTCGGGACAGGGGGCCTACGAGCAGTACTTC
CASTSGQGAYEQYF
>TRBV28|TRBJ1-1|TRBD1|few
TGTGCCAGCAAGGAGCTGAGGGACAGGGGCACTGAAGCTTTCTTT
CASKELRDRGTEAFF
>TRBV4-1|TRBJ2-7|-|many
TGCGCCAGCAGCCAACCGACCTCCCGCTATTACGAGCAGTACTTC
CASSQPTSRYYEQYF
>TRBV10-1|TRBJ2-7|TRBD1|few
TGCGCCAGGTCGACAGGGTCAAACCCCTACGAGCAGTACTTC
CARSTGSNPYEQYF
>TRBV11-2|TRBJ1-1|-|many
TGTGCCAGCAGCTTGGGGAAGTCTGAAGCTTTCTTT
CASSLGKSEAFF
>TRBV2|TRBJ2-3|-|few
TGTGCCAGCAGATGGGGGGATACGCAGTATTTT
CASRWGDTQYF
>TRBV28|TRBJ2-5|-|-
TGTGCCAGCAGTTCGATGTGGTTTCAAGAGACCCAGTACTTC
CASSSMWFQETQYF
>TRBV9|TRBJ1-6|-|many
TGTGCCAGCAGCGCAGCAGGGGCGGGCTCCTATAATTCACCCCTCCACTTT
CASSAAGAGSYNSPLHF
>TRBV30|TRBJ1-6|-|many
TGTGCCTTGGAGGCGGCTATGGATTCACCCCTCCACTTT
CALEAAMDSPLHF
>TRBV18|TRBJ1-4|-|few
TGTGCCAGCTCACCGAGGACAGCCGCCGAGAAACTGTTTTTT
CASSPRTAAEKLFF
>TRBV11-2|TRBJ2-3|-|many
TGTGCCAGCAGCTTAGTTACCGATACGCAGTATTTT
CASSLVTDTQYF
>TRBV2|TRBJ1-2|TRBD1|many
TGTGCCAGCGGGACAGGGGAGGTCTATGGCTACACCTTC
CASGTGEVYGYTF
>TRBV6-1|TRBJ2-3|TRBD2|few
TGTGCCAGCTATCAGCGGGAGTCAGATACGCAGTATTTT
CASYQRESDTQYF
>TRBV6-1|TRBJ2-3|-|few
TGTGCCAGCGATTGGGCGGATAACACAGATACGCAGTATTTT
CASDWADNTDTQYF
>TRBV19|TRBJ2-7|-|many
TGTGCCAGTTCTGCCCGGGTGGGGGTAGACGAGCAGTACTTC
CASSARVGVDEQYF
>TRBV7-3|TRBJ2-1|-|many
TGTGCCAGCAGCTTGGGGGGCGCAGATGAGCAGTTCTTC
CASSLGGADEQFF
>TRBV5-4|TRBJ2-3|-|-
TGTGCCAGCAGCTTCTCTAACACAGATACGCAGTATTTT
CASSFSNTDTQYF
>TRBV28|TRBJ1-5|-|-
TGTGCCAGCAGTCCCTCGGAGCGGAGCTCGCCCCAGCATTTT
CASSPSERSSPQHF
>TRBV6-1|TRBJ2-3|-|-
TGTGCCAGCAGTCACCAGCCGGGACTCAGCACAGATACGCAGTATTTT
CASSHQPGLSTDTQYF
>TRBV12-3/TRBV12-4|TRBJ1-1|-|many
TGTGCCAGCAGTCCAGAGGACCTGAACACTGAAGCTTTCTTT
CASSPEDLNTEAFF
>TRBV20-1|TRBJ2-5|TRBD2|many
TGCAGTGCTAGAGATTACGCGGGGGAGTACCAAGAGACCCAGTACTTC
CSARDYAGEYQETQYF
>TRBV3-1|TRBJ2-5|TRBD2|many
TGTGCCAGCAGCCAATGGACTAGCGGGGGGGCCGGGGAGACCCAGTACTTC
CASSQWTSGGAGETQYF
>TRBV6-1|TRBJ1-1|-|-
TGTGCCAGCGGTACAGGGAACACTGAAGCTTTCTTT
CASGTGNTEAFF
>TRBV3-1|TRBJ2-4|TRBD1|few
TGTGCCAGCAGCCAAGATCGGTCAATACAGGGGGCCCTAGCCAAAAACATTCGGTACTTC
CASSQDRSIQGALAKNIRYF
>TRBV6-4|TRBJ2-2|TRBD1|-
TGTGCCAGCAGCCGCGGGGCAGGGGGCTACACCGGGGAGCTGTTTTTT
CASSRGAGGYTGELFF
>TRBV28|TRBJ2-7|-|-
TGTGCCAGCAGTTCTCCCGGTACCCCGAGAGGCTACGAGCAGTACTTC
CASSSPGTPRGYEQYF